This T cell receptor beta chain comes out of a study of T cell responses to AZD1222 COVID-19 vaccine. Study-wide results and limits: Just 5 to 7 AZD1222 recipients were seropositive at baseline.

This table comes from immunoSEQ multiplex PCR, and its TCRdb copy is limited to in-frame clones, with some not included. The sample lists tens of thousands of clones, approximately 83% occurring once. A word on this clone: Its antigen is not known.

This TCR derives from an adult who received the AZD1222 COVID-19 vaccine. The sequencing here drew on peripheral blood, taken 28 days after the second AZD1222 dose.

This CDR3 reads CASLDTNSYEQYF. The DNA for the CDR3 is TGTGCCAGCCTGGACACAAACTCCTACGAGCAGTACTTC. The chain carries TRBV6-5 and TRBJ2-7; D perhaps matches TRBD1 (5 bases). V lost 8 bases and J lost 0, with 11 bases in between. The CDR3 extends over 13 amino acids. Germline assignment: CDR1 MNHEY and CDR2 SVGAGI.